This T cell receptor beta chain was retrieved from a study of metastatic and nonmetastatic thyroid tumors (dated by TCRdb to between 2020 and 2021). A note on the overall study: The researchers compared repertoires between peripheral blood samples and tumor or nodule tissue samples from patients with malignant or benign thyroid disease. Study-level results and caveats: TCR beta diversity was reported as significantly higher in malignant tumors than in benign nodules, in both blood and tumor samples.

The CDR3 holds 15 amino acids from the cysteine to the phenylalanine. The DNA shown is the 45-base CDR3, in frame from base 1. Based on the germline V gene, the CDR1 and CDR2 sequences are MNHNS and SASEGT. Trimming costs V 6 bases and J 2 bases, and their ends lie 17 bases apart. Preparation of the library involved PCR. Sequencing instrument: Illumina HiSeq 4000. High-throughput sequencing was used to profile the TCR beta-chain CDR3 region of every patient. The published analysis was carried out like this. Drawing on CDR3 differences between clinicopathological groups, the researchers built a classifier meant to tell apart patients with distant-metastatic papillary thyroid cancer. To measure repertoire diversity the researchers used the Shannon index, while the Morisita-Horn index served to gauge how similar the tumor and blood repertoires were. In-frame beta chains were kept once TCRdb had trimmed the public reads at Q25 with fastp and called clones with MiXCR. The V and J calls were determined by TCRdb, not by the authors. The sample profile shows about 28,000 clones; roughly 17% of them were found once. The ten largest clones add up to 4% to 5.5% of the sample.

Before undergoing thyroid surgery, none of the patients had been given any kind of treatment. Using T-cell receptor beta sequencing, the study looked back at clinical samples from patients collected from about 2012 to 2018. This clone was found many times. Its cognate antigen has yet to be identified. Per-nucleotide qualities are absent, and no much larger clonotype sits a single base away. The sequencing sample was made of blood. The receptor chain draws on TRBV6-1 and TRBJ2-7, with the D gene not clear enough to name. The source is a female donor with papillary thyroid cancer or a benign thyroid nodule (not recorded which). Some clones in this sample may be carry-over from other donors' samples. The DNA reads TGTGCCAGCAGACGAGGAAGCGCCTATACCTACGAGCAGTACTTC. This sequence encodes CASRRGSAYTYEQYF.